The 22 T cell receptor beta chains presented below share a single source sample, sequenced in a study of T cell repertoires in cytomegalovirus infection. These receptors have no identified antigens. TCRdb re-called the reads with MiXCR, one entry per CDR3 protein. This table has tens of thousands of distinct CDR3 sequences, about a fifth appearing once. The starting material was CD8+ T cells from cultured PBMCs, obtained from culture after CMV antigen stimulation. These receptors were taken from a human donor in good health (CMV status not recorded). Some clones in this sample may be carry-over from other donors' samples.

With respect to this clonotype: A single base separates this from a much larger clone, so it may be a read error. This chain joins TRBV9 and TRBJ2-7, with 9 positions matching TRBD1. Looked up from germline, CDR1 is SGDLS and CDR2 is YYNGEE. The J segment lost 3 bases and the V segment lost 4 bases, leaving 5 bases of the junction unmatched. This CDR3 contains 14 residues. CDR3 coding DNA: TGTGCCAGCAGCCCCCGGGACAGGGTCTACGAGCAGTACTTC. Encoded protein: CASSPRDRVYEQYF.

This clonotype has a handful of counts. This chain uses TRBV20-1 with TRBJ2-7; 9 nucleotides match TRBD1. V trimming: 0 bases; J trimming: 0 bases; junction bases outside the gene matches: 3. Per germline, CDR1 DFQATT and CDR2 SNEGSKA (reference sequence). This CDR3 spans 15 amino acids. The CDR3 region is CSARDRDRASYEQYF. CDR3 DNA sequence: TGCAGTGCTAGAGATCGGGACAGGGCCTCCTACGAGCAGTACTTC.

This clonotype has more than one count but fewer than ten. The V gene is TRBV7-2, the J gene TRBJ2-7; D is ambiguous. Germline V gene data show CDR1 as SGHTA and CDR2 as FQGNSA. This CDR3 is 13 amino acids long. The ends were cut back, 0 bases at V and 8 bases at J, with 11 bases in the middle. CDR3 DNA sequence: TGTGCCAGCAGCTTAGCCCTCGATTACAAGCAGTACTTC. Protein sequence: CASSLALDYKQYF.

The rearrangement joins TRBV5-4 to TRBJ1-1, with D unclear. Trimming shortened V by 4 bases and J by 8 bases, and 12 bases separated the two germline ends. The CDR3 loop spans 12 amino acids. Germline CDR1 and CDR2: SGHNT and YYREEE (reference sequence). CDR3 amino acids: CASSPEGPEAFF. CDR3 bases: TGTGCCAGCAGCCCAGAAGGTCCAGAAGCTTTCTTT.

This clonotype was recorded a few times. The chain recombines TRBV6-2 or TRBV6-3 with TRBJ2-7; D ambiguous. The ends were cut back, 4 bases at V and 3 bases at J, with 7 bases in the middle. There are 12 residues in the CDR3. CDR1 and CDR2 from the germline V gene are MNHEY and SVGEGT. Here the CDR3 reads CASSSSLYEQYF. The CDR3 DNA reads TGTGCCAGCAGTTCTTCCCTCTACGAGCAGTACTTC.

For the CDR3, the DNA is TGTGCCAGCAGTTTTACAGTTACCTACGAGCAGTACTTC. The encoded protein is CASSFTVTYEQYF. The chain has TRBV6-2 or TRBV6-3 and TRBJ2-7; D uncertain. The CDR3 contains 13 residues. Trimming took off 4 bases at V and 2 bases at J, with 9 bases between the two ends. Germline V gene data show CDR1 as MNHEY and CDR2 as SVGEGT.

This clonotype was seen only once. The chain is built from TRBV7-9 and TRBJ2-4; 11 positions agree with TRBD1. CDR3 length: 15 amino acids. Germline V gene lookup returns CDR1 SEHNR and CDR2 FQNEAQ (reference sequence). The V and J ends lost 6 bases and 8 bases, in that order; junction bases with no gene match: 9. The CDR3 spells CASSFPGQGADIQYF. The CDR3 DNA is TGTGCCAGCAGTTTTCCCGGACAGGGGGCGGACATTCAGTACTTC.

The genes are TRBV12-3 or TRBV12-4 and TRBJ2-7; D is perhaps TRBD1 (6 bases). The V end lost 11 bases, the J end lost 7 bases, and 21 bases lay between the germline ends. The CDR3 is made up of 13 amino acids. The CDR3 is CAGSQGGWSEQYF. The DNA of the CDR3 is TGTGCCGGATCACAGGGTGGGTGGTCTGAGCAGTACTTC.

Many counts were recorded for this clonotype. This chain connects TRBV27 to TRBJ2-1; 7 bases map to TRBD1. With V trimmed by 4 bases and J by 3 bases, 12 bases remained unmatched. The CDR3 is made up of 17 amino acids. Germline V lookup: CDR1 MNHEY, CDR2 SMNVEV (reference sequence). The CDR3 here is CASSSPGQRGYYNEQFF. The CDR3, as DNA: TGTGCCAGCAGTTCCCCGGGACAGCGAGGTTACTACAATGAGCAGTTCTTC.

In this sample, this clonotype turned up a few times. CDR3 in amino acids: CASSLDFGSTDTQYF. In DNA form, the CDR3 reads TGTGCCAGCAGCTTGGACTTCGGGAGCACAGATACGCAGTATTTT. V gene TRBV7-2 combines with J gene TRBJ2-3, with D possibly being TRBD2 (5 bases). Germline V gene data show CDR1 as SGHTA and CDR2 as FQGNSA. Trimming left V 3 bases short and J 0 bases short, with 10 bases between. The length of the CDR3 is 15 residues. Combining the CDR3 with reference TRBV7-2 and TRBJ2-3 gives the whole variable domain GAGVSQSPSNKVTEKGKDVELRCDPISGHTALYWYRQSLGQGLEFLIYFQGNSAPDKSGLPSDRFSAERTGGSVSTLTIQRTQQEDSAVYLCASSLDFGSTDTQYFGPGTRLTVL.

This chain connects TRBV12-3 or TRBV12-4 to TRBJ1-1; D unclear. The CDR3 has 13 amino acids. The V gene lost 3 bases and the J gene lost 4 bases, with 9 bases spanning the gap. CDR3 protein: CASSFWESTEAFF. The CDR3 DNA follows: TGTGCCAGCAGTTTCTGGGAGTCCACTGAAGCTTTCTTT.

The chain carries TRBV29-1 and TRBJ1-2; D might be TRBD1 (5 bases). CDR3 length equals 13 residues. The germline V and J ends were trimmed by 6 bases and 8 bases, with 19 bases remaining between them. Germline values: CDR1 SQVTM, CDR2 ANQGSEA. The CDR3 nucleotides read TGCAGCGTAGATAAAGGGACCTGGGTCGGCTACACCTTC. Translation: CSVDKGTWVGYTF.

The chain joins TRBV6-2 or TRBV6-3 to TRBJ1-2, with D uncertain. This CDR3 region has 14 residues. Germline V gives CDR1 MNHEY, CDR2 SVGEGT. The V end was cut by 5 bases, the J end by 0 bases, with 10 bases between. The CDR3 coding sequence is TGTGCCAGCAGTAACGGACTGGCTAACTATGGCTACACCTTC. Its protein product is CASSNGLANYGYTF.

For the CDR3, the DNA is TGTGCCAGCGGAACCTACGAGCAGTACTTC. Translating gives CASGTYEQYF. The chain uses TRBV6-2 or TRBV6-3 and TRBJ2-7; D ambiguous. The germline V gene encodes CDR1 MNHEY and CDR2 SVGEGT. Trimming shortened V by 8 bases and J by 2 bases, and 4 bases separated the two germline ends. The CDR3 covers 10 residues.

In this sample, this clonotype turned up a few times. V is TRBV3-1 and J is TRBJ2-6; 8 bases match TRBD1. This CDR3 has 18 amino acids. J lost 0 bases, V lost 3 bases, and 7 bases had no gene match. Germline loops: CDR1 LGHDT, CDR2 YNNKEL (reference sequence). The CDR3 DNA reads as TGTGCCAGCAGCCACCGGACAGGGCACAACTCTGGGGCCAACGTCCTGACTTTC. It is translated as CASSHRTGHNSGANVLTF.

This clonotype came up once. The V and J genes are TRBV2 and TRBJ2-5; TRBD1 matches 7 bases. CDR3 length equals 15 residues. V was clipped by 6 bases and J by 4 bases; unmatched bases: 11. Germline assignment: CDR1 SNHLY and CDR2 FYNNEI. The CDR3 bases are TGTGCCAGCAGACCTCGCACAGGGGCGGGAGAGACCCAGTACTTC. Translating it yields CASRPRTGAGETQYF.

This clonotype was counted a few times. The chain uses TRBV2 and TRBJ2-7; 9 positions match TRBD1. V lost 5 bases, J lost 0 bases, and 8 bases stayed unmatched. Germline CDR1 reads SNHLY; CDR2 reads FYNNEI. The CDR3 is 16 amino acids. The CDR3 here is CASSRGQGGGSYEQYF. Here the CDR3 DNA reads TGTGCCAGCAGTCGGGGACAGGGAGGGGGCTCCTACGAGCAGTACTTC.

This clonotype was observed a handful of times. The chain combines TRBV27 with TRBJ2-1; 7 nucleotides line up with TRBD2. Germline V gene data show CDR1 as MNHEY and CDR2 as SMNVEV (reference sequence). This CDR3 region has 15 residues. V lost 2 bases and J lost 8; bases outside the gene matches: 9. DNA for the CDR3: TGTGCCAGCAGTTTAGAGCGGGAATTGGGCGATGAGCAGTTCTTC. This translates into CASSLERELGDEQFF.

This clonotype has more than one count but fewer than ten. V is TRBV4-1 and J is TRBJ2-1; D is perhaps TRBD1 (6 bases). The CDR3 loop spans 15 amino acids. Germline V lookup: CDR1 MGHRA, CDR2 YSYEKL. Trimming removed 1 base at V and 4 bases at J, with 11 bases between. CDR3 in DNA: TGCGCCAGCAGCCAAGTAGGGGGACCTTACAATGAGCAGTTCTTC. It codes for CASSQVGGPYNEQFF.

The chain couples TRBV7-6 to TRBJ2-1, with 12 bases fitting TRBD2. The J segment lost 6 bases and the V segment lost 5 bases, leaving 8 bases of the junction unmatched. In germline, CDR1 is SGHVS, CDR2 FNYEAQ. The CDR3 runs to 16 residues. CDR3 region: CASSETSGSYFNEQFF. DNA for the CDR3: TGTGCCAGCAGCGAGACTAGCGGGAGTTATTTCAATGAGCAGTTCTTC.

This clonotype has a handful of counts. The V gene is TRBV7-6, the J gene TRBJ2-3; the D is unclear. Germline V CDR1 and CDR2: SGHVS, FNYEAQ. The CDR3 has 15 residues. Trimming stripped 1 base from V and 1 base from J, with 9 bases between. The CDR3 loop is CASSLVGDGTDTQYF. CDR3 nucleotide sequence: TGTGCCAGCAGCTTAGTTGGGGATGGCACAGATACGCAGTATTTT.

At least ten counts were recorded for this clonotype. The gene calls are TRBV15 and TRBJ2-3; no clear D. The length of the CDR3 is 17 residues. The ends were cut back, 1 base at V and 2 bases at J, with 16 bases in the middle. Germline values: CDR1 LNHNV, CDR2 YYDKDF (reference sequence). CDR3 DNA sequence: TGTGCCACCAGCAGAGGTCTATTGGAGTATTCCACAGATACGCAGTATTTT. Translated, it gives CATSRGLLEYSTDTQYF.